This T cell receptor (beta chain) was recovered during a study of shared clonotypes between healthy human individuals (TCRdb year 2020). About the full investigation: The cohort comprised a couple of women and a few men aged 18 to 49 years. Per donor, three plates each were used for CD4 naive and CD4 memory, two for CD8 naive, and one for CD8 memory. To estimate repertoire size and how much clonotypes are shared between individuals, the study performed deep sequencing of blood TCR repertoires from roughly five healthy adults. Leukapheresis yielded between about 0.85 and 9 billion PBMCs per donor. To increase sequencing depth and limit assay-specific biases, different laboratories used diverse techniques to prepare libraries and sequence TCR repertoires.

Using the deep immunoSEQ assay, TCR CDR3 regions were amplified from genomic DNA by multiplex PCR. Genomic DNA extracted from each cell subset was distributed evenly over all wells of several immunoSEQ 96-well plates, and each plate served as one replicate. For sorted subsets, each replicate PCR was loaded with about 0.2 ug genomic DNA, equivalent to 30,000 or so T cell genomes. The purified libraries were quantified using a Qubit 3.0 fluorometer, sized with a Bioanalyzer 2100, and then quantified again using the KAPA Library Quantification kit. A separate single-read 150-cycle Illumina NextSeq 550 flow cell was used to sequence each immunoSEQ 96-well plate. In the source study's methods: The immunoSEQ output contained only junctional sequences without quality scores, so filtering could not match that applied to full-length reads. To assign V/J genes and CDR3, sequences were annotated against IMGT germline references using PyIR, a Python wrapper for IgBLAST v1.9. Any read was removed if the V/J assignment was weak (E-value above 1e-6), the CDR3 was missing, or the read contained stop codons, out-of-frame junctions, or ambiguous translated residues. V3J clonotypes were defined as sequences sharing the same inferred V gene, J gene, and CDR3 amino acid sequence. Percentage overlap between repertoires was computed as shared unique clonotypes divided by the size of the smaller repertoire. Richness of each repertoire was evaluated using RTK rarefaction, the Chao1 estimator, and Recon v2.1 estimates of unobserved clonotypes. OLGA was used to compute generation probabilities for all TCRbeta clonotypes that the gDNA method yielded from four donors. TCRdb provides this immuneACCESS table in a form limited to in-frame rearrangements. Some clones are lacking; in checked studies, under half of them reflect an unresolved V gene, and why the rest are absent is not known. The V and J calls and clone size are taken from that table; D and trimming were inferred from the DNA. Here the sample has hundreds of thousands of clones; around 73% occur a single time. More than 1.5% of the sample goes to the ten largest clones.

The full study reports these points: Sampling was restricted to blood, and TCR repertoires in tissue are likely to differ from TCR repertoires in blood. Because the study included only a small number of donors, the genetic and exposure-history diversity represented was limited. Larger estimated clonotype richness was generally found for naive subsets than for memory subsets. Compared with non-shared clonotypes, the clonotypes found in all four sorted-subset donors had higher generation probabilities. Pairwise subsampling led to the expectation that sequencing depth would affect the degree of clonotype sharing among donors. Across a handful of donors, around 5.4% of naive CD4, around 3.3% of naive CD8, under 2.5% of memory CD4, and around 0.4% of memory CD8 clonotypes were shared. Incomplete sequencing was indicated by rarefaction of sorted-subset datasets, despite the large sequencing depth.

Healthy HIV-negative adults with no recently reported acute infections or vaccinations were included as donors. Only Caucasian adults living in Nashville, Tennessee, USA were represented among the donors. CD4+ T cells were enriched through magnetic negative selection, after which naive cells were positively selected on CD45RA and the remaining negative fraction served as the memory subset. Blood was collected by leukapheresis, and PBMCs were isolated by Ficoll-Histopaque density gradient centrifugation and then cryopreserved in liquid nitrogen vapor phase. Purity and quantity of every magnetically sorted T cell population were checked by analytical flow cytometry. Genomic DNA was isolated from each sorted fraction and quantified by UV absorbance on a Nanodrop 2000c. Of note for this clone: Its recognized antigen is unknown. No clone much larger than this one lies a single base away; base qualities are absent.

Trimming takes 1 base off V and 8 bases off J; junction bases not matched to a gene: 9. Based on the germline V gene, the CDR1 and CDR2 sequences are SGHDN and FVKESK. The CDR3 goes from the cysteine to the phenylalanine over 16 residues. CDR3 DNA is the only sequence kept; it has 48 bases, read in frame from the first base. The sequence came from a young woman in good health. Sequencing was carried out using memory CD4+ T cells sorted from blood. Per the publication, the cell subset or site label means: CD45RA-negative fraction. This chain is built from TRBV14 and TRBJ2-1; 9 of the junction bases match TRBD2. The CDR3 loop reads CASSQGSGRLVDEQFF. The DNA sequence is given as TGTGCCAGCAGCCAAGGGAGCGGGAGGCTTGTGGATGAGCAGTTCTTC. The variable domain in full, with residues beyond the CDR3 obtained from the reference TRBV14 and TRBJ2-1 genes, is EAGVTQFPSHSVIEKGQTVTLRCDPISGHDNLYWYRRVMGKEIKFLLHFVKESKQDESGMPNNRFLAERTGGTYSTLKVQPAELEDSGVYFCASSQGSGRLVDEQFFGPGTRLTVL.